One TCR beta chain is described in this entry. The sample belongs to a study of blood T cells in healthy people across ages. The CDR3 consists of 14 residues. Germline values: CDR1 SGHRS, CDR2 YFSETQ. V was clipped by 0 bases and J by 11 bases, with 15 bases between them. Through a sample-barcoded 5' primer and a J-beta primer mix, a second PCR was run for roughly 6 to 12 cycles. TCRdb re-called the 5' RACE reads through MiXCR, storing one row per CDR3 protein. The sample contains some 1,000,000 distinct CDR3 sequences, approximately 26% of which appear only once. These same records also appear under a second study, on T cells of mothers and their children.

V gene TRBV5-1 combines with J gene TRBJ2-1; D not resolved. The clonotype originates from a girl between 2 and 10 years old in good health. Source material: blood. The CDR3 coding sequence is TGCGCCAGCAGCTTGGAGCAGGTATGGGAACAGCAGTTCTTC. Amino acid sequence: CASSLEQVWEQQFF.